The T cell receptor beta chain described here comes from a study of CD8 T cells in ankylosing spondylitis. Germline values: CDR1 SGHRS, CDR2 YFSETQ. V shed 5 bases and J shed 1 base, with 9 bases lying between them. The CDR3 loop spans 13 amino acids. A single record per CDR3 protein comes from TCRdb applying MiXCR to the 5' RACE reads. Seen here are tens of thousands of distinct CDR3 sequences, 7.4% observed once, and the top ten hold roughly 8.1%. Ten or more counts support this clonotype. This sequence originates from a female donor with ankylosing spondylitis or in good health (not recorded which). The sequenced sample consisted of blood, either unsorted or a sorted T cell fraction (not recorded which). The chain has TRBV5-1 and TRBJ1-1; maybe TRBD1 (5 bases). Here the CDR3 reads CASSRGENTEAFF. The DNA for the CDR3 is TGCGCCAGCAGTCGAGGGGAGAACACTGAAGCTTTCTTT.